The text below deals with one T cell receptor beta chain. Which antigen it targets is not known. Qualities for individual bases were not recorded, and no much larger clone is one base off. The CDR3 regions of human TCRbeta chains were analyzed by immunosequencing. The paper's data handling went like this. TCRs in the repertoires were matched against a reference library of SARS-CoV-2-specific TCRs that had been generated with the MIRA antigen-specificity platform. Breadth was defined as the fraction of unique TCRs that were SARS-CoV-2-associated, and depth was defined as the fraction of total T cells that were SARS-CoV-2-associated. Using the MIRA data, every spike-specific TCR was mapped to the spike region that the TCR reacted to and assigned to either a CD4 or a CD8 class. Log10-transformed breadth and depth values were compared by one-way ANOVA with Sidak's multiple comparisons tests. TCRdb mirrors the immuneACCESS table, restricted to in-frame sequences. Some clones are absent from its copies; in checked studies, under half trace to an unresolved V gene, and the reason for the others is unknown. V, J and clone size derive from that table, while D and trimming were established from the DNA sequence. The sample table holds some 140,000 clones, of which over 85% were seen once. The ten biggest clones cover 6% to 7.5% of the sample.

According to the study, the label for this sample's time point signals: about 28 days (+/-7) after the second vaccine dose. Because spike-specific TCR depth and breadth did not differ between the two schedules, AZD1222 recipients who got a second dose at roughly 4 weeks were pooled with those who got a second dose at roughly 12 weeks. Vaccinee samples came from UK trials COV001 and COV002, including a single-blind randomized controlled phase 2/3 trial of AZD1222 (ChAdOx1 nCoV-19) in healthy adults. For TCRbeta chain sequencing, PBMC samples were collected from trial participants at day 0 and at day 28 after the second dose. This sample was included in a study of T cell responses to AZD1222 COVID-19 vaccine (dated by TCRdb to the early 2020s). For the wider study: A total of 230 to 250 trial participants underwent TCR sequencing, of whom 200 to 220 received two doses of AZD1222 and about 25 received two doses of the MenACWY control vaccine. Trial participants were enrolled into age subgroups of 18-55, 56-69 and 70-plus years, which contained about 150, 28 and 57 TCR-sequenced participants, respectively. Study-wide findings and limitations: After two AZD1222 doses, both the breadth and the depth of spike-specific TCRs were significantly higher than at day 0 and than in MenACWY recipients. Conclusions about previously exposed vaccinees were limited because only a handful of AZD1222 recipients were SARS-CoV-2 seropositive at baseline. Most participants were white British and females outnumbered males, and the authors suggested that clonal diversity may have been underestimated. Because no day 14 peak-response samples were available, repertoires were characterized only after the peak T cell response. The 56-69-year group was small, and its depth increase did not reach significance, likely because of low power. Reportedly, almost half of the unique spike-specific TCRs recognized epitopes lying outside the regions that are mutated in the B.1.351 and B.1.1.7 variants. The vaccine-associated CD4 TCRs covered the entire spike protein, and the dominant responses fell in regions 160-218 and 743-854.

CDR1 and CDR2 are drawn from the germline V gene (reference sequence): LNHDA, SQIVND. V is cut by 5 bases and J by 1 base, and the space between the germline ends is 5 bases. The cysteine opens and the phenylalanine closes a CDR3 of 13 amino acids. The sequence is cut down to CDR3 DNA, 39 bases in frame from base 1. This chain joins TRBV19 to TRBJ2-2, and possibly TRBD1, on 5 matching bases. The TCR originated in an adult who received the AZD1222 COVID-19 vaccine. Here the sequenced sample was peripheral blood, taken 28 days after the second AZD1222 dose. The CDR3 in this case is CASSGQNTGELFF. The DNA sequence follows: TGTGCCAGTAGTGGACAGAACACCGGGGAGCTGTTTTTT.